Detailed here is one T cell receptor beta chain. Amplified TCR beta CDR3 regions came from RNA transcripts. HTBI primers drove first-round RT-PCR of the TCR CDR3. From the multiplex PCR reads, TCRdb called clonotypes with MiXCR, one entry per CDR3 protein. Of about 460,000 distinct CDR3 sequences listed, about 20% are singletons. This specimen comes from a study of T cells in Graves' hyperthyroidism and ophthalmopathy. Study-wide context: Peripheral blood collection took place at initial diagnosis, before any treatment.

Germline V CDR1 and CDR2: MNHNY, SVGAGI (reference sequence). V lost 0 bases and J lost 7, with 10 bases in between. This CDR3 has 15 residues. Each ophthalmopathy patient scored at least 3 on the Clinical Activity Score and at least 4 on NOSPECS grade, with duration under 3 months. Sequencing input: blood. The chain links TRBV6-6 to TRBJ1-6; D not certain. The receptor's source is a woman aged 70-85 years with Graves' ophthalmopathy. This CDR3 reads CASSYSTGGNSPLHF. DNA for the CDR3: TGTGCCAGCAGTTACTCGACCGGCGGGAATTCACCCCTCCACTTT.